Here is one TCR beta chain with its context. This sample stems from a study of blood T cell repertoires in COVID-19. Clones were read by immunoSEQ multiplex PCR, and TCRdb kept only the in-frame ones, dropping some. The sample has around 230,000 clones, over 75% seen once. The germline CDR1 and CDR2 sequences are SGDLS and YYNGEE. The CDR3 sequence is 15 residues long. V gave up 4 bases and J gave up 3 bases, with 17 bases separating them. The TCR sequence derives from a man aged 45-65 years with COVID-19, enrolled during active disease. The sample consisted of peripheral blood. V usage is TRBV9 and J usage is TRBJ2-7, with D perhaps TRBD1 (6 bases). The CDR3: CASSQFTGPYYEQYF. CDR3 DNA: TGTGCCAGCAGCCAATTTACAGGGCCTTACTACGAGCAGTACTTC.